This entry is about one TCR beta chain. Antigen unknown. The CDR3 is made up of 14 amino acids. V was pared by 4 bases and J by 5 bases, with 6 bases of the junction left unmatched. Looked up from germline, CDR1 is SGHVS and CDR2 is FNYEAQ. This entry is derived from a study of somatic mutations in cytotoxic T cells in rheumatoid arthritis. Study at large: The researchers flow-sorted some T-cell populations stained with V beta antibodies and got nearly 100% purity, and these included V beta1+ cells sequenced for TCRB.

Data came from immunoSEQ multiplex PCR; TCRdb stores just in-frame clones and leaves some out. This sample has about 11,000 clones, with roughly 74% found just once. Study conclusions and caveats: Measurement of CD8+ T-cell clonality revealed no significant difference between rheumatoid arthritis patients and age-matched healthy controls. The top CD8+ clone topped 20% of CD8+ cells in about an eighth of the roughly 65 patients.

The sample comprised CD8+ T cells sorted from blood. The sequence derives from a woman in her forties in good health. The chain combines TRBV7-6 with TRBJ2-5; TRBD1 matches at 8 bases. CDR3 region: CASSSTGVKETQYF. The CDR3 DNA follows: TGTGCCAGCAGCTCGACAGGGGTCAAGGAGACCCAGTACTTC.